These T cell receptor beta chains were read from a single sample in a study of T cell responses to AZD1222 COVID-19 vaccine. Clones were sequenced by immunoSEQ multiplex PCR, and TCRdb holds only the in-frame ones, with some missing. The table has some 200,000 clones, approximately 91% seen once. Sequenced here: peripheral blood, sampled 28 days after the second AZD1222 dose. The receptors originated from an adult who received the AZD1222 COVID-19 vaccine. CDR3s include the opening cysteine and the closing phenylalanine or tryptophan. Fields, in order: J gene, V gene, CDR3 length, D gene, clone size, CDR3 protein, CDR3 DNA. A D gene is named only where the DNA matches it firmly. Part of the rows lack a size; the others show once, few, many or a class for expanded clones.

TRBJ2-5	TRBV2	14	TRBD1	NA	CASSEDTGGASQYF	TGTGCCAGCAGTGAGGATACAGGGGGCGCGTCCCAGTACTTC
TRBJ1-6	TRBV7-3	13	NA	few	CASSLQSNSPLHF	TGTGCCAGCAGCCTCCAATCCAATTCACCCCTCCACTTT
TRBJ1-6	TRBV14	17	TRBD1	NA	CASSQDKWGQGNSPLHF	TGTGCCAGCAGCCAAGATAAATGGGGACAGGGGAATTCACCCCTCCACTTT
TRBJ2-4	TRBV21-1	17	NA	NA	CASSKAPGAKAKNIQYF	TGTGCCAGCAGCAAAGCCCCGGGGGCAAAAGCCAAAAACATTCAGTACTTC
TRBJ2-7	TRBV30	15	TRBD2	NA	CAWSGLRGAGVEQYF	TGTGCCTGGAGTGGCCTGCGGGGGGCTGGGGTGGAGCAGTACTTC
TRBJ1-1	TRBV7-2	14	NA	NA	CASSQYVANTEAFF	TGTGCCAGCAGCCAATACGTTGCGAACACTGAAGCTTTCTTT
TRBJ1-6	TRBV7-2	17	NA	NA	CASSLRAGATLSSPLHF	TGTGCCAGCAGCTTACGAGCAGGGGCGACCCTATCCTCACCCCTCCACTTT
TRBJ2-5	TRBV7-2	15	NA	NA	CASSINRGIQETQYF	TGTGCCAGCAGTATAAATAGGGGGATTCAAGAGACCCAGTACTTC
TRBJ2-1	TRBV9	16	TRBD2	few	CASSSGTSGPYNEQFF	TGTGCCAGCAGCTCTGGGACTAGCGGCCCCTACAATGAGCAGTTCTTC
TRBJ1-1	TRBV7-9	15	NA	NA	CASKAGASWNTEAFF	TGTGCCAGCAAGGCAGGGGCCTCCTGGAACACTGAAGCTTTCTTT
TRBJ1-3	TRBV6-1	14	NA	NA	CASSEQIPGNTIYF	TGTGCCAGCAGTGAACAGATCCCTGGAAACACCATATATTTT
TRBJ2-7	TRBV3-1/TRBV3-2	14	TRBD2	NA	CASSQGASGTEQYF	TGTGCCAGCAGCCAAGGGGCTAGCGGGACGGAGCAGTACTTC
TRBJ2-1	TRBV4-2	15	NA	NA	CASSPSRASYNEQFF	TGTGCCAGCAGCCCTTCGCGGGCCTCCTACAATGAGCAGTTCTTC
TRBJ2-1	TRBV10-1	13	NA	few	CASSEGQYNEQFF	TGCGCCAGCAGTGAGGGCCAATACAATGAGCAGTTCTTC
TRBJ1-1	TRBV19	13	NA	NA	CASTPAGNTEAFF	TGTGCCAGTACCCCCGCAGGGAACACTGAAGCTTTCTTT
TRBJ1-6	TRBV19	14	NA	NA	CASTSATDNSPLHF	TGTGCCAGTACATCGGCGACCGATAATTCACCCCTCCACTTT
TRBJ1-5	TRBV7-2	15	TRBD1	NA	CASSLVTGNNQPQHF	TGTGCCAGCAGCTTAGTGACAGGGAACAATCAGCCCCAGCATTTT
TRBJ1-3	TRBV10-3	14	NA	NA	CAISEDPSGNTIYF	TGTGCCATCAGTGAGGATCCGTCTGGAAACACCATATATTTT
TRBJ1-2	TRBV6-2/TRBV6-3	13	NA	once	CASSRDKNYGYTF	TGTGCCAGCAGCCGAGACAAGAACTATGGCTACACCTTC
TRBJ2-5	TRBV2	14	NA	NA	CASSGVRTWETQYF	TGTGCCAGCAGTGGTGTCCGGACCTGGGAGACCCAGTACTTC
TRBJ2-2	TRBV5-5	14	NA	few	CASSSFGNTGELFF	TGTGCCAGCAGCTCGTTCGGCAACACCGGGGAGCTGTTTTTT
TRBJ2-1	TRBV11-3	14	TRBD2	NA	CASSLGLAPVILFF	TGTGCCAGCAGCCTGGGACTAGCCCCAGTGATCCTGTTCTTC
TRBJ1-5	TRBV28	16	NA	NA	CASTELTGFSNQPQHF	TGTGCCAGCACGGAGCTAACAGGGTTTAGCAATCAGCCCCAGCATTTT
TRBJ2-3	TRBV11-2	16	TRBD2	NA	CASSLGGLAGTDTQYF	TGTGCCAGCAGCTTAGGGGGACTAGCGGGCACAGATACGCAGTATTTT
TRBJ1-3	TRBV21-1	16	NA	NA	CASSKRAGSSGNTIYF	TGTGCCAGCAGCAAACGTGCCGGCAGCTCTGGAAACACCATATATTTT
TRBJ2-1	TRBV29-1	16	NA	NA	CPSVFGSKGLYNEQFF	TGCCCGAGCGTTTTTGGGTCCAAGGGGCTCTACAATGAGCAGTTCTTC
TRBJ2-1	TRBV27	15	NA	NA	CASSLGTLTAGEQFF	TGTGCCAGCAGTTTAGGGACCTTGACTGCCGGTGAGCAGTTCTTC
TRBJ2-7	TRBV6-1	15	NA	NA	CASSEDGAAAYEQYF	TGTGCCAGCAGTGAGGATGGGGCTGCTGCCTACGAGCAGTACTTC
TRBJ2-1	TRBV28	10	TRBD2	NA	CAAGGRSQFF	TGTGCCGCGGGCGGGAGGTCCCAGTTCTTC
TRBJ2-3	TRBV24-1	17	TRBD1	NA	CATSDSLSDRGDGTQYF	TGTGCCACCAGTGATTCCCTATCCGACAGGGGGGATGGTACGCAGTATTTT